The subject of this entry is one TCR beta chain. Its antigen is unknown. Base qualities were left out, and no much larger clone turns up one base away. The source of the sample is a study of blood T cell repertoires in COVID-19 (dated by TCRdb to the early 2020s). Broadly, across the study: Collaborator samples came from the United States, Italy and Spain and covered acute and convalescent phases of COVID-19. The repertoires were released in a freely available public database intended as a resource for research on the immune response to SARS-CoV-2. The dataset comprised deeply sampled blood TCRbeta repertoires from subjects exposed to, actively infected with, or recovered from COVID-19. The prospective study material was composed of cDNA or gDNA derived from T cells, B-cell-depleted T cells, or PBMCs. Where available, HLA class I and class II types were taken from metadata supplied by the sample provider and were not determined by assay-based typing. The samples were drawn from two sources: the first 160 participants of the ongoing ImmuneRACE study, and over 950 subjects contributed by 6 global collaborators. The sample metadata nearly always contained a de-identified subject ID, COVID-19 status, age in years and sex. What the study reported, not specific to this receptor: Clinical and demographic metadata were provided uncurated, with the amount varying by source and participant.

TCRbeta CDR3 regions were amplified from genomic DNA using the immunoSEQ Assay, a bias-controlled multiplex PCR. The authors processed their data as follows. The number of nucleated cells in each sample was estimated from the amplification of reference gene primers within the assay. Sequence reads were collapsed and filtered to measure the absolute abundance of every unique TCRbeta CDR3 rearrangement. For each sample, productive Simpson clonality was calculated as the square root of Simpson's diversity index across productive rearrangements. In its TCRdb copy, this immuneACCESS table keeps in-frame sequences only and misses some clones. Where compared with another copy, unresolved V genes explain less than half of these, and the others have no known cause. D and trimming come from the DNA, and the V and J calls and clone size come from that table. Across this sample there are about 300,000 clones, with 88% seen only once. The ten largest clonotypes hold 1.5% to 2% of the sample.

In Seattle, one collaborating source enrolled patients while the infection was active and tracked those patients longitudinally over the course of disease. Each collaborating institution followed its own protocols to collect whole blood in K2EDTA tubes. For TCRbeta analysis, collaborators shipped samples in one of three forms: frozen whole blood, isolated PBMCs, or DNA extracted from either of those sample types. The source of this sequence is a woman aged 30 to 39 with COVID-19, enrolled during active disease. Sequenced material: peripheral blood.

In nucleotides, the sequence is TGCAGCGTTCTTGGGACAGGGGGTGTGTATGGCTACACCTTC. Translated, it reads CSVLGTGGVYGYTF. This chain is built from TRBV29-1 and TRBJ1-2; 11 middle bases align to TRBD1. Including cysteine and phenylalanine, the CDR3 has 14 amino acids. Just the 42-base CDR3 DNA is kept, in frame starting at base 1. V is trimmed back by 5 bases and J by 5 bases, and the junction contains 7 bases that no gene match accounts for. Looking up the germline V gene yields CDR1 SQVTM and CDR2 ANQGSEA.